These T cell receptor beta chains were read from a single sample in a study of blood T cell repertoires in COVID-19. Method: immunoSEQ multiplex PCR; TCRdb's copy keeps in-frame clones and lacks some. The sample includes 350,000 to 400,000 clones, about 89% seen only once; the top ten take roughly 0.9%. Sequencing was carried out using PBMCs or T cells enriched from blood (not recorded which). These receptors came from a woman aged 40 to 49 who had been exposed to COVID-19. Both conserved end residues are part of each CDR3. D genes are given only for firm matches. Only part of the rows carry a size: once, few, many, or a class if the clone is expanded.

d_call j_call clone_size v_call cdr3_aa cdr3_nt
- TRBJ1-1 - TRBV4-3 CASSQVGGANTEAFF TGCGCCAGCAGCCAAGTGGGGGGGGCGAACACTGAAGCTTTCTTT
TRBD2 TRBJ2-2 - TRBV30 CAWSSSGGDTGELFF TGTGCCTGGAGTTCTAGCGGGGGGGACACCGGGGAGCTGTTTTTT
- TRBJ1-4 - TRBV6-5 CASSSRLREKLFF TGTGCCAGCAGCTCGAGATTGCGGGAAAAACTGTTTTTT
TRBD1 TRBJ2-6 few TRBV27 CASSLQGVGDLSGANVLTF TGTGCCAGCAGTTTACAGGGGGTAGGCGACCTCTCTGGGGCCAACGTCCTGACTTTC
- TRBJ1-3 - TRBV5-6 CASSLVGPAGNTIYF TGTGCCAGCAGCTTGGTTGGGCCCGCCGGAAACACCATATATTTT
TRBD1 TRBJ1-2 - TRBV5-6 CASSLVTGSFLYGYTF TGTGCCAGCAGCTTGGTGACAGGGTCCTTTTTGTATGGCTACACCTTC
TRBD1 TRBJ1-1 - TRBV5-5 CASTLTGGIRTEAFF TGTGCCAGCACCCTGACAGGGGGTATCAGAACTGAAGCTTTCTTT
TRBD1 TRBJ2-3 - TRBV9 CASSNRQGLGTDTQYF TGTGCCAGCAGCAACAGACAGGGTTTAGGTACAGATACGCAGTATTTT
- TRBJ1-1 - TRBV6-5 CASRPSGTTTEAFF TGTGCCAGCAGACCGTCCGGGACAACGACTGAAGCTTTCTTT
- TRBJ1-3 - TRBV7-2 CASSGRGGESGNTIYF TGTGCCAGCAGCGGACGGGGGGGGGAATCTGGAAACACCATATATTTT
TRBD1 TRBJ1-5 - TRBV7-8 CASSFGQDNQPQHF TGTGCCAGCAGCTTTGGACAGGACAATCAGCCCCAGCATTTT
- TRBJ1-6 - TRBV6-1 CASSEGLNSPLHF TGTGCCAGCAGTGAAGGACTTAATTCACCCCTCCACTTT
- TRBJ1-1 - TRBV6-6 CASSSYRDLNTEAFF TGTGCCAGCAGTTCCTACAGGGATCTGAACACTGAAGCTTTCTTT
- TRBJ2-5 - TRBV18 CANSQGLQETQYF TGTGCCAACTCACAGGGACTCCAAGAGACCCAGTACTTC
- TRBJ1-5 - TRBV27 CASPTRSLNQPQHF TGTGCCAGCCCCACCCGGAGCCTCAATCAGCCCCAGCATTTT
TRBD1 TRBJ1-2 few TRBV19 CASSIADRVYGYTF TGTGCCAGTAGTATCGCGGACAGGGTGTATGGCTACACCTTC
TRBD1 TRBJ2-1 - TRBV24-1 CATSEPGQASSYNEQFF TGTGCCACCAGTGAACCCGGACAGGCAAGCTCCTACAATGAGCAGTTCTTC
- TRBJ1-2 once TRBV2 CASSEGAHYGYTF TGTGCCAGCAGTGAAGGGGCCCACTATGGCTACACCTTC
- TRBJ1-2 once TRBV5-1 CASSLAGQGGGYTF TGCGCCAGCAGCTTGGCCGGGCAGGGCGGCGGCTACACCTTC
TRBD2 TRBJ2-3 - TRBV5-1 CASSLAGEGDTQYF TGCGCCAGCAGCTTGGCCGGGGAGGGAGATACGCAGTATTTT
- TRBJ2-7 - TRBV9 CASSVDHKNEQYF TGTGCCAGCAGCGTAGATCACAAGAACGAGCAGTACTTC
- TRBJ1-5 once TRBV6-6 CASGNGRGVNQPQHF TGTGCCAGCGGTAATGGGAGGGGAGTCAATCAGCCCCAGCATTTT
TRBD1 TRBJ1-5 - TRBV6-2/TRBV6-3 CASSLRQGGLNQPQHF TGTGCCAGCAGTTTACGCCAGGGGGGTCTCAATCAGCCCCAGCATTTT
- TRBJ1-1 - TRBV5-1 CASSLTQGQTEAFF TGCGCCAGCAGCCTAACCCAGGGGCAAACTGAAGCTTTCTTT
- TRBJ2-1 once TRBV11-2 CASSFYGDEQFF TGTGCCAGCAGCTTCTACGGGGATGAGCAGTTCTTC
TRBD1 TRBJ1-2 once TRBV30 CAWVGGQGNGYTF TGTGCCTGGGTGGGGGGACAGGGTAATGGCTACACCTTC
TRBD1 TRBJ1-2 - TRBV5-1 CASSSQGADYGYTF TGCGCCAGCAGCTCACAGGGGGCGGACTATGGCTACACCTTC
TRBD1 TRBJ1-2 - TRBV7-8 CASSLARTGYGYTF TGTGCCAGCAGCTTAGCACGGACAGGCTATGGCTACACCTTC
- TRBJ1-6 - TRBV12-5 CASGQGLSPLHF TGTGCTAGTGGACAGGGTTTATCACCCCTCCACTTT
TRBD1 TRBJ1-2 - TRBV19 CASSVTGAYGYTF TGTGCCAGTAGTGTGACAGGGGCCTATGGCTACACCTTC
TRBD1 TRBJ2-2 - TRBV4-3 CASSQGSGGLTGELFF TGCGCCAGCAGCCAAGGGTCAGGGGGCCTGACCGGGGAGCTGTTTTTT
TRBD1 TRBJ2-7 - TRBV4-3 CASSPGTGTYEQYF TGCGCCAGCAGCCCCGGGACAGGGACCTACGAGCAGTACTTC
- TRBJ2-7 - TRBV28 CASSLSTVDGEQYF TGTGCCAGCAGTCTCTCGACTGTGGATGGCGAGCAGTACTTC
TRBD1 TRBJ1-2 once TRBV29-1 CSVAHGTGNVGYTF TGCAGCGTGGCACACGGGACAGGGAATGTTGGCTACACCTTC
- TRBJ1-2 - TRBV5-6 CASSLAGYGYTF TGTGCCAGCAGCTTGGCAGGGTATGGCTACACCTTC
- TRBJ2-4 - TRBV19 CASTAFRGGAAKNIQYF TGTGCCAGTACCGCATTCAGAGGGGGAGCGGCCAAAAACATTCAGTACTTC
- TRBJ2-1 - TRBV3-1/TRBV3-2 CASSQALAANNEQFF TGTGCCAGCAGCCAAGCACTAGCAGCCAACAATGAGCAGTTCTTC
TRBD1 TRBJ1-4 - TRBV30 CAWSDRGLREKLFF TGTGCCTGGAGTGACAGGGGGCTGCGGGAAAAACTGTTTTTT
- TRBJ1-1 - TRBV24-1 CATSDLSGSFF TGTGCCACCAGTGATTTATCGGGGAGCTTCTTT
TRBD1 TRBJ1-6 once TRBV19 CASRFPGQGNSPLHF TGTGCCAGTAGGTTCCCAGGACAGGGGAATTCACCCCTCCACTTT
TRBD2 TRBJ2-1 - TRBV2 CASRWTSGSNEQFF TGTGCCAGCAGATGGACTAGCGGGAGTAATGAGCAGTTCTTC
- TRBJ2-2 - TRBV27 CASSYFRNTGELFF TGTGCCAGCAGTTATTTTAGGAACACCGGGGAGCTGTTTTTT
TRBD1 TRBJ1-1 once TRBV5-1 CASRDRAPF TGCGCCAGCCGCGACAGGGCACCTTTT
- TRBJ2-7 - TRBV29-1 CSVLRGDRSYEQYF TGCAGCGTTCTCAGGGGAGACCGCTCCTACGAGCAGTACTTC
- TRBJ1-4 once TRBV9 CASSVTGGNEKLFF TGTGCCAGCAGCGTAACCGGGGGGAATGAAAAACTGTTTTTT
- TRBJ2-5 - TRBV18 CASSLTVADIRETQYF TGTGCCAGCTCACTAACGGTAGCGGATATAAGGGAGACCCAGTACTTC
TRBD2 TRBJ2-5 - TRBV7-3 CASSPQGLATETQYF TGTGCCAGCAGCCCCCAGGGACTAGCGACCGAGACCCAGTACTTC
- TRBJ1-1 - TRBV7-2 CASSLAGRRGTEAFF TGTGCCAGCAGCTTAGCGGGTAGGAGGGGCACTGAAGCTTTCTTT
- TRBJ1-1 - TRBV20-1 CSADGGSEAFF TGCAGTGCTGACGGAGGGTCTGAAGCTTTCTTT